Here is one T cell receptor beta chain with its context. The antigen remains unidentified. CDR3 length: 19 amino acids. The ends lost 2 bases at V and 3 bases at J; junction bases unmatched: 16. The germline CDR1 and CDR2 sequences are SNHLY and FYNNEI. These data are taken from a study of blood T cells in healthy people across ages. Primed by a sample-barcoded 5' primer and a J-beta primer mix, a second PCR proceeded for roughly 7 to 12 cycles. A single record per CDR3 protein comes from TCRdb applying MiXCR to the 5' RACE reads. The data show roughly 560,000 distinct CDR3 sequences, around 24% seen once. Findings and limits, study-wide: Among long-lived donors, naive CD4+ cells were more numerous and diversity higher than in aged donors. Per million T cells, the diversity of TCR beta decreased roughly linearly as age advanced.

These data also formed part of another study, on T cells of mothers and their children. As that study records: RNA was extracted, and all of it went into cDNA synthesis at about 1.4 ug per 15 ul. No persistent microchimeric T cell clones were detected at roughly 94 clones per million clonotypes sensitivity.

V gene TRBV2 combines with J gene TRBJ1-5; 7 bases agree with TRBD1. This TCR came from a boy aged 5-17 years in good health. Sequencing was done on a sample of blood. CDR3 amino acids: CASSELRLLRDSNNQPQHF. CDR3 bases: TGTGCCAGCAGTGAACTACGGTTACTTCGGGACAGCAACAATCAGCCCCAGCATTTT. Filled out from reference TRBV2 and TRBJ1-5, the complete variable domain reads EPEVTQTPSHQVTQMGQEVILRCVPISNHLYFYWYRQILGQKVEFLVSFYNNEISEKSEIFDDQFSVERPDGSNFTLKIRSTKLEDSAMYFCASSELRLLRDSNNQPQHFGDGTRLSIL.